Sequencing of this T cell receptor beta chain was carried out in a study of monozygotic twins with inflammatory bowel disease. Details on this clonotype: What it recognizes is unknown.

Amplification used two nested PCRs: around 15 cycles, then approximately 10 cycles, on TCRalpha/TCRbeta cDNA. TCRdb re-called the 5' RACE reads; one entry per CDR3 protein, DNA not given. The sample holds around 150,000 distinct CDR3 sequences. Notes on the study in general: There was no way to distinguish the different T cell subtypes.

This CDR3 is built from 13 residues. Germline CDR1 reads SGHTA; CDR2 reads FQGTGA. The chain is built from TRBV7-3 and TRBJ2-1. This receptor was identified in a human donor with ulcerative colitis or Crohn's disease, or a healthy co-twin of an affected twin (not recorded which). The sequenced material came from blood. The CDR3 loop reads CASSLKWGNEQFF.